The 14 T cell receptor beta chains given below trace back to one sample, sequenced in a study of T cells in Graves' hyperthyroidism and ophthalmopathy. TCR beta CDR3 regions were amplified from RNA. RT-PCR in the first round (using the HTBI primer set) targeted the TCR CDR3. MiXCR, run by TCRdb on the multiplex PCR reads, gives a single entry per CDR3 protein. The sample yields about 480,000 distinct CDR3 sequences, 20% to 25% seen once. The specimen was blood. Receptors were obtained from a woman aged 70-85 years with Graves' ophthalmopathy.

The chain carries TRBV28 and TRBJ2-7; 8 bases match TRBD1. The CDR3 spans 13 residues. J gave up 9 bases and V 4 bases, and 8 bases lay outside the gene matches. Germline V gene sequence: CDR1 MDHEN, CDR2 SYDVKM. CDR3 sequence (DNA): TGTGCCAGCAGTTCGGGCCCACAGGGGGGGCAGTACTTC. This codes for CASSSGPQGGQYF.

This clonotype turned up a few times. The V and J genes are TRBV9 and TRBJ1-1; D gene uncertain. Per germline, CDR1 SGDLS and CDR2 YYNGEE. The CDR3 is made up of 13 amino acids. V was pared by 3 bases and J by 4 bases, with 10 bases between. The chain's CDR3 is CASSGSSGTEAFF. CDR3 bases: TGTGCCAGCAGCGGATCCAGCGGCACTGAAGCTTTCTTT.

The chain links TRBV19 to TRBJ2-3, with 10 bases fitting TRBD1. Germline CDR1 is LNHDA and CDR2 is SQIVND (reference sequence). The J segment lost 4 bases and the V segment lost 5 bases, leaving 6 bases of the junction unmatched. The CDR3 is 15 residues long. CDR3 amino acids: CASSSSTGGPDTQYF. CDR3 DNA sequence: TGTGCCAGTAGTTCGTCGACAGGGGGCCCAGATACGCAGTATTTT.

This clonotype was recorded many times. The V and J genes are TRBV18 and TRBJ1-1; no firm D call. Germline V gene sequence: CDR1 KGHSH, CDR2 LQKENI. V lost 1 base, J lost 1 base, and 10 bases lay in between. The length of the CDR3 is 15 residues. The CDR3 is CASSPQRGGNTEAFF. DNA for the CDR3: TGTGCCAGCTCACCACAGAGAGGAGGGAACACTGAAGCTTTCTTT. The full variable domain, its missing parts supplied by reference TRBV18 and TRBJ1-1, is NAGVMQNPRHLVRRRGQEARLRCSPMKGHSHVYWYRQLPEEGLKFMVYLQKENIIDESGMPKERFSAEFPKEGPSILRIQQVVRGDSAAYFCASSPQRGGNTEAFFGQGTRLTVV.

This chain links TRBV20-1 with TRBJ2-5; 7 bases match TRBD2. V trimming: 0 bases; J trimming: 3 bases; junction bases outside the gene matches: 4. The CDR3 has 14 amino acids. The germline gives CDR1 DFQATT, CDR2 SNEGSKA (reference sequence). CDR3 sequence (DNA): TGCAGTGCTAGAGATCGCCTAGCGGAAGAGACCCAGTACTTC. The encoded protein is CSARDRLAEETQYF.

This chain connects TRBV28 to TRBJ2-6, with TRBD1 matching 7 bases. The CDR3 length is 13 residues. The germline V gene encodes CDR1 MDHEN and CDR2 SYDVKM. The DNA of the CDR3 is TGTGCACACAGGGGCTCTGGGGCCAACGTCCTGACTTTC. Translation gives CAHRGSGANVLTF.

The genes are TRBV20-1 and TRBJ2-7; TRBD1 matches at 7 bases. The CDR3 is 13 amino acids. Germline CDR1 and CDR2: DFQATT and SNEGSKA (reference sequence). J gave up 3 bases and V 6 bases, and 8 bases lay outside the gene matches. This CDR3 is CSARTGSVYEQYF. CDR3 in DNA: TGCAGTGCACGGACAGGTTCGGTCTACGAGCAGTACTTC.

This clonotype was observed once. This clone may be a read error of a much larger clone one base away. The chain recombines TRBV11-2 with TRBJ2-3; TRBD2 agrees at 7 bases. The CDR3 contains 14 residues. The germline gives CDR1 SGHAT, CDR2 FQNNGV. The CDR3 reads CASTERGGGDAQYF. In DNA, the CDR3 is TGTGCCAGCACTGAGCGGGGTGGGGGAGATGCGCAGTATTTT.

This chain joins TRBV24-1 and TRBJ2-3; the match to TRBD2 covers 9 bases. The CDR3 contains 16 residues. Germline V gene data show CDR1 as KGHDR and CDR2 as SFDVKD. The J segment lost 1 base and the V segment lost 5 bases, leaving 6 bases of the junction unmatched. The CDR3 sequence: CATSAASGKGTDTQYF. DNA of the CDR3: TGTGCCACCAGTGCCGCTAGCGGGAAGGGCACAGATACGCAGTATTTT.

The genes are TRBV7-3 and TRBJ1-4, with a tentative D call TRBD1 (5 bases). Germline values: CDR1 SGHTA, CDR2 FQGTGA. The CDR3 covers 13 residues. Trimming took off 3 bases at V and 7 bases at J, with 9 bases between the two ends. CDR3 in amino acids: CASSFRRGEKLFF. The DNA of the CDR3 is TGTGCCAGCAGCTTCAGAAGGGGTGAAAAACTGTTTTTT.

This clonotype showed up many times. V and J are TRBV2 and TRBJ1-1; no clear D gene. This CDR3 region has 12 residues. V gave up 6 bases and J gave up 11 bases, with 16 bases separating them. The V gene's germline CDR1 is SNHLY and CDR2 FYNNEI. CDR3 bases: TGTGCCAGCAGCCCCGACGTACCCCCGGCTTTCTTT. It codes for CASSPDVPPAFF.

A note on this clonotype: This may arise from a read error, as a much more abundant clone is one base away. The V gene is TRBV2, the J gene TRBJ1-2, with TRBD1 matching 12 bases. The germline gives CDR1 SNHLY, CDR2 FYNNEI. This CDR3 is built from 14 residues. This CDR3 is CAGRGTGGSYGYTF. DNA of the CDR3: TGTGCCGGCAGAGGGACAGGGGGCAGCTATGGCTACACCTTC.

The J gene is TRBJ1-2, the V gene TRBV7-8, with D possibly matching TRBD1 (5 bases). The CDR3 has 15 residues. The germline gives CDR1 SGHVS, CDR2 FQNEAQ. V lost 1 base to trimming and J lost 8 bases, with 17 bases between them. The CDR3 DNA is TGTGCCAGCAGCTTAGGGGGCTCGGGGAGCGGCGGCTACACCTTC. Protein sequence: CASSLGGSGSGGYTF.

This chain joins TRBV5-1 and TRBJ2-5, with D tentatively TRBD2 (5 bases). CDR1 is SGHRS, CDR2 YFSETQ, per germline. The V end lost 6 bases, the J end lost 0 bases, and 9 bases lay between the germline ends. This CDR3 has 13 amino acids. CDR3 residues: CASKGSDQETQYF. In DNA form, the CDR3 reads TGCGCCAGCAAAGGTAGCGACCAAGAGACCCAGTACTTC.